The 27 T cell receptor beta chains reported below all come from one sample, sequenced in a study of human T cells and chemical hapten exposure. Time point: pre-sensitization, week 0. Stated treatment: therapeutic diphenylcyclopropenone sensitization with weekly scalp DPC. From the RACE reads, TCRdb called clonotypes with MiXCR, one entry per CDR3 protein. The table lists tens of thousands of distinct CDR3 sequences, about 7.6% of them singletons, with 1% to 1.5% in the top ten. The sample consisted of whole blood, taken in connection with sensitization to the hapten diphenylcyclopropenone (DPC). The receptors come from a woman in her forties or fifties with alopecia areata. Some clones in this sample may be carry-over from other donors' samples.

This clonotype has only a few counts. This chain joins TRBV7-9 and TRBJ2-7; D could derive from TRBD1 or TRBD2 (6 bases each). Trimming left V 1 base short and J 7 bases short, with 17 bases between. CDR3 length: 15 residues. Germline CDR1 is SEHNR and CDR2 is FQNEAQ (reference sequence). Written as DNA, the CDR3 is TGTGCCAGCAGCTTAGAGGGACAACTGCGGGAAGAGCAGTACTTC. Translation gives CASSLEGQLREEQYF.

In its sample, this clonotype was seen many times. The chain combines TRBV7-2 with TRBJ2-2; the match to TRBD1 covers 8 bases. This CDR3 comprises 16 residues. Germline CDR1 SGHTA, CDR2 FQGNSA. V lost 0 bases to trimming and J lost 6 bases; unmatched junction nucleotides: 6. The CDR3 sequence is CASSLAGQGAPGELFF. The CDR3 nucleotides read TGTGCCAGCAGCTTAGCAGGCCAGGGGGCGCCCGGGGAGCTGTTTTTT. Full variable domain (rest looked up from reference TRBV7-2 and TRBJ2-2): GAGVSQSPSNKVTEKGKDVELRCDPISGHTALYWYRQSLGQGLEFLIYFQGNSAPDKSGLPSDRFSAERTGGSVSTLTIQRTQQEDSAVYLCASSLAGQGAPGELFFGEGSRLTVL.

In its sample, this clonotype was seen many times. The genes are TRBV9 and TRBJ1-1; D gene uncertain. The CDR3 is 13 amino acids. The V end was cut by 4 bases, the J end by 3 bases, with 10 bases between. Germline CDR1 reads SGDLS; CDR2 reads YYNGEE. The CDR3 bases are TGTGCCAGCAGCACGCTAAAGGACACTGAAGCTTTCTTT. Its protein product is CASSTLKDTEAFF.

This clonotype was counted between two and nine times. The chain employs TRBV5-1 and TRBJ2-3; D is ambiguous. Trimming removed 4 bases at V and 1 base at J, with 13 bases between. Germline V gives CDR1 SGHRS, CDR2 YFSETQ. There are 15 residues in the CDR3. DNA for the CDR3: TGCGCCAGCAGCCTAGGGCATAAAGGCACAGATACGCAGTATTTT. Translated: CASSLGHKGTDTQYF.

This clonotype has just a few counts. The chain links TRBV20-1 to TRBJ2-1; 13 bases are shared with TRBD2. The CDR3 length is 16 residues. V lost 5 bases to trimming and J lost 2 bases; unmatched junction nucleotides: 6. Germline CDR1 is DFQATT and CDR2 is SNEGSKA (reference sequence). The CDR3 nucleotides read TGCAGTGCTCGAAGACTAGCGGGAGGTACCTACAATGAGCAGTTCTTC. Translation gives CSARRLAGGTYNEQFF.

This clonotype was seen many times. The chain is built from TRBV3-1 and TRBJ2-3, with D possibly TRBD1 on 6 matching bases. The germline V gene has CDR1 LGHDT and CDR2 YNNKEL (reference sequence). V lost 4 bases to trimming and J lost 2 bases, with 13 bases between them. The CDR3 totals 15 residues. In DNA form, the CDR3 reads TGTGCCAGCAGCCGGCGGCAGGGGTTCACAGATACGCAGTATTTT. Its protein product is CASSRRQGFTDTQYF.

This clonotype was recorded at least ten times. The gene calls are TRBV12-3 or TRBV12-4 and TRBJ2-3; 9 bases map to TRBD2. Trimming removed 6 bases from V and 8 bases from J; junction bases left unmatched: 15. CDR3 length equals 16 residues. The CDR3 region has the DNA TGTGCCAGCAGGCCAAGACTAGCGGCCCCTCTTGGTACGCAGTATTTT. This encodes CASRPRLAAPLGTQYF.

This clonotype was recorded many times. The rearrangement links TRBV12-3 or TRBV12-4 to TRBJ2-1; 10 nucleotides match TRBD2. The CDR3 runs to 15 residues. V was pared by 5 bases and J by 6 bases, with 7 bases of the junction left unmatched. The CDR3 spells CASSVLAGVSNEQFF. The CDR3 DNA sequence: TGTGCCAGCAGTGTCCTAGCGGGAGTTAGCAATGAGCAGTTCTTC.

This clonotype was picked up many times. The chain carries TRBV19 and TRBJ2-5; D is perhaps TRBD1 (6 bases). This CDR3 has 15 amino acids. Between the trimmed V and J ends, which lost 6 bases and 1 base, there was a span of 15 bases. Germline CDR1 and CDR2: LNHDA and SQIVND (reference sequence). In DNA, the CDR3 is TGTGCCAGTAGGCGAAGACAGGAGCTCCAAGAGACCCAGTACTTC. Amino acid sequence: CASRRRQELQETQYF.

This clonotype was picked up many times. The chain has TRBV12-3 or TRBV12-4 and TRBJ2-1; unclear D gene. V lost 11 bases and J 0 bases, leaving 17 bases between the germline ends. This CDR3 region has 15 residues. The CDR3: CAAPTLLSSYNEQFF. The CDR3 DNA follows: TGTGCCGCCCCGACCCTCTTGAGCTCCTACAATGAGCAGTTCTTC.

This clonotype was recorded at least ten times. The rearrangement links TRBV29-1 to TRBJ2-3, with 13 bases aligning to TRBD2. CDR3 size: 19 residues. Trimming took 4 bases from V and 5 from J; bases not matched to a gene: 18. Germline lookup yields CDR1 SQVTM and CDR2 ANQGSEA. CDR3 sequence: CSVALWTSGSSRRGDTQYF. The CDR3 DNA reads as TGCAGCGTTGCACTATGGACTAGCGGGAGCTCTAGGAGGGGAGATACGCAGTATTTT.

This clonotype was picked up many times. V usage is TRBV4-2 and J usage is TRBJ1-2, with 9 bases that match TRBD1. In germline, CDR1 is LGHNA, CDR2 YNFKEQ. This CDR3 region has 17 residues. V lost 3 bases and J lost 4; bases outside the gene matches: 12. The CDR3 nucleotides are TGTGCCAGCAGCCATGCACCCACAGGGGGCGCTTTCTATGGCTACACCTTC. It specifies CASSHAPTGGAFYGYTF.

This clonotype appeared many times. DNA of the CDR3: TGTGCCAGCAGCCAAGCGGGGGGTGTAGGAACGGCTTTCTTT. This translates into CASSQAGGVGTAFF. V usage is TRBV14 and J usage is TRBJ1-1, with TRBD1 as a possible D gene (5 bases). Trimming cost V 1 base and J 11 bases, with 17 bases left between them. Germline CDR1 SGHDN, CDR2 FVKESK. This CDR3 contains 14 residues.

The rearrangement links TRBV11-3 to TRBJ2-1; 10 bases align to TRBD2. CDR1 and CDR2 from the germline V gene are SGHNT and YENEEA. V lost 3 bases to trimming and J lost 14 bases; unmatched junction nucleotides: 1. The CDR3 extends over 11 amino acids. The CDR3 DNA sequence: TGTGCCAGCAGCTTTAGCGGGAGGAAGTTCTTC. Its protein product is CASSFSGRKFF. The complete variable domain, with remaining parts taken from reference TRBV11-3 and TRBJ2-1, reads EAGVVQSPRYKIIEKKQPVAFWCNPISGHNTLYWYLQNLGQGPELLIRYENEEAVDDSQLPKDRFSAERLKGVDSTLKIQPAELGDSAVYLCASSFSGRKFFGPGTRLTVL.

This clonotype was seen ten or more times. The chain couples TRBV5-1 to TRBJ2-3; the match to TRBD1 covers 10 bases. There are 16 residues in the CDR3. V lost 3 bases, J lost 3 bases, and 7 bases stayed unmatched. CDR1 and CDR2 (germline): SGHRS, YFSETQ. CDR3 residues: CASSSGTGVITDTQYF. CDR3 DNA sequence: TGCGCCAGCAGCTCCGGGACAGGGGTTATAACAGATACGCAGTATTTT.

The table lists this clonotype with many counts. This chain uses TRBV7-2 with TRBJ2-7, with 12 bases identical to TRBD2. From germline, CDR1 is SGHTA and CDR2 FQGNSA. V shed 5 bases and J 4 bases; nucleotides not matched to a gene: 12. The CDR3 is 17 residues long. The DNA for the CDR3 is TGTGCCAGCAGCCCTCGGACTAGCGGGACCCGGGGGTACGAGCAGTACTTC. Translation gives CASSPRTSGTRGYEQYF.

The J gene is TRBJ1-2, the V gene TRBV10-3; tentative D call: TRBD1 (6 bases). Trimming pared 8 bases from V and 1 base from J, leaving 17 bases between. The germline CDR1 and CDR2 sequences are ENHRY and SYGVKD. This CDR3 region has 15 residues. This CDR3 reads CAIGTRERINYGYTF. The CDR3 region has the DNA TGTGCCATCGGGACAAGGGAGAGGATTAACTATGGCTACACCTTC.

The table lists this clonotype with many counts. One end of the junction does not line up with germline, which may come from a read error. The rearrangement joins TRBV30 to TRBJ1-6; 7 bases line up with TRBD1. In germline, CDR1 is GTSNPN, CDR2 SVGIG (reference sequence). The CDR3 totals 12 residues. The CDR3 protein is CAWSRQGSALHF. Here the CDR3 DNA reads TGTGCCTGGAGTCGACAGGGTTCAGCCCTCCACTTT. Combining the CDR3 with reference TRBV30 and TRBJ1-6 gives the whole variable domain SQTIHQWPATLVQPVGSPLSLECTVEGTSNPNLYWYRQAAGRGLQLLFYSVGIGQISSEVPQNLSASRPQDRQFILSSKKLLLSDSGFYLCAWSRQGSALHFGNGTRLTVT.

This clonotype was picked up many times. The chain has TRBV4-1 and TRBJ1-5; 9 bases fit TRBD1. This CDR3 is built from 14 residues. The germline V gene has CDR1 MGHRA and CDR2 YSYEKL. After removal of 5 bases from V and 5 bases from J, the junction contained 4 bases not matched to a gene. The chain's CDR3 is CASSSRTGDQPQHF. The CDR3 nucleotides are TGCGCCAGCAGCTCCCGGACAGGGGATCAGCCCCAGCATTTT.

At least ten counts were recorded for this clonotype. The chain couples TRBV29-1 to TRBJ2-7; D is possibly TRBD1 or TRBD2 (6 bases each). In germline, CDR1 is SQVTM, CDR2 ANQGSEA. V gave up 2 bases and J gave up 7 bases, with 9 bases separating them. The CDR3 is 11 residues long. As DNA, the CDR3 is TGCAGCGTTGAAACAGGGAGGGAGCAGTACTTC. Its protein product is CSVETGREQYF.

This clonotype was detected ten times or more. This chain uses TRBV6-2 or TRBV6-3 with TRBJ2-7; the match to TRBD2 covers 9 bases. The CDR3 loop spans 15 amino acids. The V gene's germline CDR1 is MNHEY and CDR2 SVGEGT. J gave up 4 bases and V 2 bases, and 6 bases lay outside the gene matches. The DNA of the CDR3 is TGTGCCAGCAGTTACGCGGCGGGAGGGCAGTACGAGCAGTACTTC. Translating gives CASSYAAGGQYEQYF.

This clonotype was picked up a small number of times. The rearrangement joins TRBV11-1 to TRBJ2-3; D unresolved. The CDR3 is 16 amino acids. V dropped 6 bases and J dropped 0 bases, with 16 bases sitting between them. CDR1 is SGHAT and CDR2 is FQDESV in the germline V gene (reference sequence). The CDR3 spells CASRPKTITSTDTQYF. The CDR3 DNA sequence: TGTGCCAGCAGACCCAAGACAATCACTAGCACAGATACGCAGTATTTT. Complete variable domain (other parts from reference TRBV11-1 and TRBJ2-3): EAEVAQSPRYKITEKSQAVAFWCDPISGHATLYWYRQILGQGPELLVQFQDESVVDDSQLPKDRFSAERLKGVDSTLKIQPAELGDSAMYLCASRPKTITSTDTQYFGPGTRLTVL.

This clonotype was recorded at least ten times. This chain joins TRBV12-3 or TRBV12-4 and TRBJ1-1; D is undetermined. Deletions cut 0 bases from V and 5 bases from J, with 10 bases between. The CDR3 sequence is 14 residues long. The CDR3 sequence is CASSLAAGWTEAFF. The CDR3 DNA is TGTGCCAGCAGTTTAGCCGCTGGGTGGACTGAAGCTTTCTTT.

J is TRBJ2-3 and V is TRBV20-1; the match to TRBD2 covers 12 bases. CDR1 and CDR2 (germline): DFQATT, SNEGSKA (reference sequence). There are 15 residues in the CDR3. Trimming removed 6 bases from V and 2 bases from J; junction bases left unmatched: 6. CDR3 DNA: TGCAGTGCGCACGGGACTAGCGGGTTCACAGATACGCAGTATTTT. It codes for CSAHGTSGFTDTQYF.

This clonotype appeared many times. V and J are TRBV21-1 and TRBJ2-7; the DNA was not used to check the table's D call, TRBD1. TRBV21-1 is a listed pseudogene. The CDR3 has 15 amino acids. In DNA, the CDR3 is TGTGCCAGCAGCAAAGGCCGGGACAGAGCCATCGAGCAGTACTTC. It is translated as CASSKGRDRAIEQYF.

The chain recombines TRBV9 with TRBJ2-7; a possible D gene is TRBD2 (5 bases). There are 15 residues in the CDR3. Trimming left V 4 bases short and J 2 bases short, with 16 bases between. Germline V CDR1 and CDR2: SGDLS, YYNGEE. The CDR3 DNA reads as TGTGCCAGCAGCCCAGTAGGAGCGGACGCCTACGAGCAGTACTTC. Protein product: CASSPVGADAYEQYF.

This clonotype was seen repeatedly, ten times or more. The rearrangement links TRBV11-2 to TRBJ2-1; no clear D. CDR1 SGHAT and CDR2 FQNNGV come from the germline V gene. The CDR3 covers 16 residues. V lost 5 bases to trimming and J lost 4 bases, with 18 bases between them. The CDR3 sequence: CASSPPFPSLYNEQFF. CDR3 DNA sequence: TGTGCCAGCAGCCCCCCTTTTCCCTCCCTATACAATGAGCAGTTCTTC.